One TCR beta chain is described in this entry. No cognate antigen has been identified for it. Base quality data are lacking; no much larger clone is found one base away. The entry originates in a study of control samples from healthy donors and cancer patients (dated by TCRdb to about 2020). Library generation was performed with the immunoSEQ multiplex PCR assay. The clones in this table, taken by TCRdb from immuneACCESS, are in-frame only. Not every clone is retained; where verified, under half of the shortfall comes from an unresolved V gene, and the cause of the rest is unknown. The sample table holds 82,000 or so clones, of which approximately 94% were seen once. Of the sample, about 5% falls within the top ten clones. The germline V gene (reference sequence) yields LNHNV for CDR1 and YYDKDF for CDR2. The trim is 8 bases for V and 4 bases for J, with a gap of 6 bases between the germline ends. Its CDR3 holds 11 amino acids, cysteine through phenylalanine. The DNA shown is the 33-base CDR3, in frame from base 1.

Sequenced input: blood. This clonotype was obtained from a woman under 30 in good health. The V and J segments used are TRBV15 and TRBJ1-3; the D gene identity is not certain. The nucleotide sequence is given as TGTGCCACCGCCCGAGGAAACACCATATATTTT. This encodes CATARGNTIYF.